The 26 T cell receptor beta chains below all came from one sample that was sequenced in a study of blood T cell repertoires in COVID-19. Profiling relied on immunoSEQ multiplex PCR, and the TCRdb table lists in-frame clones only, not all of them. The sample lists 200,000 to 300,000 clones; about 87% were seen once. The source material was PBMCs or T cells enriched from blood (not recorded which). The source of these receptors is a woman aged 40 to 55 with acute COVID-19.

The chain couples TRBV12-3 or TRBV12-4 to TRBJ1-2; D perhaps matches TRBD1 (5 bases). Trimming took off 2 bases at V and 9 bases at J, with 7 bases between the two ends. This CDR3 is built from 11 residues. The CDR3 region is CASSLWTSYTF. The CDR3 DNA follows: TGTGCCAGCAGTTTATGGACAAGCTACACCTTC.

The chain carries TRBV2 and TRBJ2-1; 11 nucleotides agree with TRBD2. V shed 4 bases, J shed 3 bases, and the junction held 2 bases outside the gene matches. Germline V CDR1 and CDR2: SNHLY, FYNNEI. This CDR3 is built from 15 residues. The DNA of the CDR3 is TGTGCCAGCAGTGGGACTAGCGGGCTCTACAATGAGCAGTTCTTC. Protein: CASSGTSGLYNEQFF.

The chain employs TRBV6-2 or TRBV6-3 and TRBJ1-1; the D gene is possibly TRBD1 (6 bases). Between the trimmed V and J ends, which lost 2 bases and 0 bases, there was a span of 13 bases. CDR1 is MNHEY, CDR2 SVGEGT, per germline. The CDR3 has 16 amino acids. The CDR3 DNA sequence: TGTGCCAGCAGTTACCCGAGACAGGATTTGAACACTGAAGCTTTCTTT. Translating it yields CASSYPRQDLNTEAFF.

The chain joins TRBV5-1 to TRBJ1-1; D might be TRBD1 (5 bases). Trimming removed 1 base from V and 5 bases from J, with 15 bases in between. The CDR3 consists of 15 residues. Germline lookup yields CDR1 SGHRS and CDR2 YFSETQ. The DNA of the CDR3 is TGCGCCAGCAGCTTGAACCCGGGGGTGGGAACTGAAGCTTTCTTT. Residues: CASSLNPGVGTEAFF.

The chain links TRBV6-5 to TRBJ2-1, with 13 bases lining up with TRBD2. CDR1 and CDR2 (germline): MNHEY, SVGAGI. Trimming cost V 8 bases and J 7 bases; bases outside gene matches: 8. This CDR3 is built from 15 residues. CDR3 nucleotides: TGTGCCAGCCGGGGACTAGCGGGATTGGGGAATGAGCAGTTCTTC. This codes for CASRGLAGLGNEQFF.

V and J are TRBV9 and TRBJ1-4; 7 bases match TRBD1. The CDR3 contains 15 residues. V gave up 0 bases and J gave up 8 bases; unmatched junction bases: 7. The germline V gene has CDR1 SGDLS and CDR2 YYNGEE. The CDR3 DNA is TGTGCCAGCAGCGTAGATGAGGGGGCAGGGGAAAAACTGTTTTTT. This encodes CASSVDEGAGEKLFF.

The chain's CDR3 is CSARISGQGTGELFF. In DNA, the CDR3 is TGCAGCGCCAGAATTTCGGGACAGGGGACCGGGGAGCTGTTTTTT. This sequence joins TRBV29-1 and TRBJ2-2, with 10 bases matching TRBD1. The V and J ends lost 7 bases and 5 bases, in that order; junction bases with no gene match: 10. The CDR3 is 15 residues long. Germline CDR1 reads SQVTM; CDR2 reads ANQGSEA.

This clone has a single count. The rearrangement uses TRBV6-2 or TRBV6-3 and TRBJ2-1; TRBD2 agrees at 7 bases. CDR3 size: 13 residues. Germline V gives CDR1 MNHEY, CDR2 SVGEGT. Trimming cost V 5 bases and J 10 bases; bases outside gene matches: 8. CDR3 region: CASSRRASGEQFF. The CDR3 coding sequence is TGTGCCAGCAGTCGCCGAGCTAGCGGCGAGCAGTTCTTC.

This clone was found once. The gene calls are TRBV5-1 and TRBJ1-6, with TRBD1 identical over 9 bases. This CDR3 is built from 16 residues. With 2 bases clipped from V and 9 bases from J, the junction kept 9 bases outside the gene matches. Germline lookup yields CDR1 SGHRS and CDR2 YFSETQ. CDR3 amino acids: CASSLSGTGFGSPLHF. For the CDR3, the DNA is TGCGCCAGCAGCTTATCCGGGACAGGGTTTGGTTCACCCCTCCACTTT. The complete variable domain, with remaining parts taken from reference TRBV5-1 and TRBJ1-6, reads KAGVTQTPRYLIKTRGQQVTLSCSPISGHRSVSWYQQTPGQGLQFLFEYFSETQRNKGNFPGRFSGRQFSNSRSEMNVSTLELGDSALYLCASSLSGTGFGSPLHFGNGTRLTVT.

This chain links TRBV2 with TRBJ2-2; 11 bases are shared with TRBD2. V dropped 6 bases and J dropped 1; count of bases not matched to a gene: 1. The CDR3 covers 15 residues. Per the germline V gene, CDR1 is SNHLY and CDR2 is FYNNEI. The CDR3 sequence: CASSGTSGNTGELFF. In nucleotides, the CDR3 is TGTGCCAGCAGCGGGACTAGCGGGAACACCGGGGAGCTGTTTTTT.

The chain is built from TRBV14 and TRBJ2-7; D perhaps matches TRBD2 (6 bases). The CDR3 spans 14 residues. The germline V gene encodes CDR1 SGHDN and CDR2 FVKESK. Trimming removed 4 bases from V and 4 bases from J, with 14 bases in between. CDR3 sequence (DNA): TGTGCCAGCAGCCGGGAGGAGGTGTGGTACGAGCAGTACTTC. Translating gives CASSREEVWYEQYF.

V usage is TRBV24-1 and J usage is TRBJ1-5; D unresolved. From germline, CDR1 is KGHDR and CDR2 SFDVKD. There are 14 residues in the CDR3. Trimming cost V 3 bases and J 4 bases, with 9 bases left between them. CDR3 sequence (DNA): TGTGCCACCAGTGATACCGGGAGAAATCAGCCCCAGCATTTT. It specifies CATSDTGRNQPQHF.

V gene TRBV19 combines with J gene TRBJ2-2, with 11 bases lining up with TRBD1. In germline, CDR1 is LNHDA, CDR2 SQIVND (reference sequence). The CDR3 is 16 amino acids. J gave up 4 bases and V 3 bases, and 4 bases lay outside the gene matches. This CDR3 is CASSILGQGVTGELFF. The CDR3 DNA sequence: TGTGCCAGTAGTATTTTGGGACAGGGGGTCACCGGGGAGCTGTTTTTT.

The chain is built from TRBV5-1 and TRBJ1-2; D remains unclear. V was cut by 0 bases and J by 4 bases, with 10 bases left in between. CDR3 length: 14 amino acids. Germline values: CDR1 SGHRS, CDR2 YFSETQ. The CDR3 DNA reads TGCGCCAGCAGCTTGGATACAGAGTTCTATGGCTACACCTTC. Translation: CASSLDTEFYGYTF. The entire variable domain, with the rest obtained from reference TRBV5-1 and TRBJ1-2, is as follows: KAGVTQTPRYLIKTRGQQVTLSCSPISGHRSVSWYQQTPGQGLQFLFEYFSETQRNKGNFPGRFSGRQFSNSRSEMNVSTLELGDSALYLCASSLDTEFYGYTFGSGTRLTVV.

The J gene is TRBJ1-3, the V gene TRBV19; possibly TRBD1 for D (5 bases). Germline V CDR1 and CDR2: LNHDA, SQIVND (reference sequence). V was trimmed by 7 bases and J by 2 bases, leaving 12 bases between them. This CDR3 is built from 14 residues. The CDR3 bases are TGTGCCAGTACCGCAGGGTTTACTGGAAACACCATATATTTT. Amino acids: CASTAGFTGNTIYF.

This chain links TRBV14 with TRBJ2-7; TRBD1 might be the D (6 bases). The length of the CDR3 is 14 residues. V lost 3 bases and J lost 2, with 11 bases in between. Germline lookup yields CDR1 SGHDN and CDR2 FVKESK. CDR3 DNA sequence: TGTGCCAGCAGCCATTCAGGGGCAACCTACGAGCAGTACGTC. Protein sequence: CASSHSGATYEQYV.

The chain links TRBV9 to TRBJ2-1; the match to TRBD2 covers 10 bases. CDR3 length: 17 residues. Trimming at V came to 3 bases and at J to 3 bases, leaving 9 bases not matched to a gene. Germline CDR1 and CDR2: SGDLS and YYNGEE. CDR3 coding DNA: TGTGCCAGCAGCGAGGACAGCGGACTAGCGGTCTACAATGAGCAGTTCTTC. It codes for CASSEDSGLAVYNEQFF.

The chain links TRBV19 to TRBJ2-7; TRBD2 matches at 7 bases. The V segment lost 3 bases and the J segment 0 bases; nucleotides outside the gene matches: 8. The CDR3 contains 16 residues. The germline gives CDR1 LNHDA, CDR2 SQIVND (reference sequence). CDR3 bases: TGTGCCAGTAGTATTGGCGGGAGTGCGAGCTCCTACGAGCAGTACGTC. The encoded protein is CASSIGGSASSYEQYV.

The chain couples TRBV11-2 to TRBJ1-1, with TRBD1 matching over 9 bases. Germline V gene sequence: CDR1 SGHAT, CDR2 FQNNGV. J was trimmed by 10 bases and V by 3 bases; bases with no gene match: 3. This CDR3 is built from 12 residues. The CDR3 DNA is TGTGCCAGCAGCTTTAGGACAGGGGTAGCTTTCTTT. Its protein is CASSFRTGVAFF.

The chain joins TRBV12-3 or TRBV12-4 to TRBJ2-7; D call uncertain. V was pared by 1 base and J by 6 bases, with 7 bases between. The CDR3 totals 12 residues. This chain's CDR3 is CASSLGRGEQYF. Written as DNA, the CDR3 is TGTGCCAGCAGTTTAGGTAGAGGCGAGCAGTACTTC.

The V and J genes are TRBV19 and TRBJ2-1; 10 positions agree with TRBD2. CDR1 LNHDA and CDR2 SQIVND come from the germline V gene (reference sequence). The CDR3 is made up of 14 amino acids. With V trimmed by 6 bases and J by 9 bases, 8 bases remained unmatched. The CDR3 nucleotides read TGTGCCAGTAGCATCCTAGCGGGAGTTGTTGAGCAGTTCTTC. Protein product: CASSILAGVVEQFF.

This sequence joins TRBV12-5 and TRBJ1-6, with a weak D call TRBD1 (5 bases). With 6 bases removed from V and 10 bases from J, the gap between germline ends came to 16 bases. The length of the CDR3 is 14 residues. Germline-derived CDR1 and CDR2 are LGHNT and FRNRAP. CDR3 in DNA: TGTGCTAGTGGAGCGCAGGGCGTGCAGTCACCCCTCCACTTT. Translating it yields CASGAQGVQSPLHF.

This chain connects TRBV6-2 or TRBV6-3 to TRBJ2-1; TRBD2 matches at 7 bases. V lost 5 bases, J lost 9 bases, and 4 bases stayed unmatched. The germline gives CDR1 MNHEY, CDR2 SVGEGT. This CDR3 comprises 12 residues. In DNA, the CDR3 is TGTGCCAGCAGTGAGACTAGCTTTGAGCAGTTCTTC. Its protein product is CASSETSFEQFF.

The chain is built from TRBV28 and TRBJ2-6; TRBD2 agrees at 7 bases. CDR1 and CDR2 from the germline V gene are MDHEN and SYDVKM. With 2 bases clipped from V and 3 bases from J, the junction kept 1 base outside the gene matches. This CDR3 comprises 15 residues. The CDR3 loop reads CASSLGRVGANVLTF. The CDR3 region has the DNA TGTGCCAGCAGTTTAGGGAGGGTTGGGGCCAACGTCCTGACTTTC.

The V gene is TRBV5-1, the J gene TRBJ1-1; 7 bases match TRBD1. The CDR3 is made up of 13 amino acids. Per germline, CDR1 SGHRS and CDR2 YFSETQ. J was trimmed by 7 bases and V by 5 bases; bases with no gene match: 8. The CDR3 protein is CASSSGGTVEAFF. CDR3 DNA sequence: TGCGCCAGCAGTTCGGGGGGGACAGTTGAAGCTTTCTTT.

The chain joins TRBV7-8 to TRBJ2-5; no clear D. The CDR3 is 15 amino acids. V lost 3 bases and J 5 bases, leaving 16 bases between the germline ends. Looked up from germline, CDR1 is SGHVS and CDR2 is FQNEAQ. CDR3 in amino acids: CASSFGPTSQETQYF. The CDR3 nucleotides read TGTGCCAGCAGCTTTGGGCCAACCTCCCAGGAGACCCAGTACTTC.